Sequencing of this TCR beta chain was carried out in a study of shared clonotypes between healthy human individuals. At the level of the study: CD8 memory received one plate per donor, CD8 naive two, CD4 memory three and CD4 naive three. General study results and limits: When naive CD4 clonotypes were compared across a few donors, 4% to 6.5% were shared.

This table comes from immunoSEQ multiplex PCR, and its TCRdb copy is limited to in-frame clones, with some not included. The table shows about 580,000 clones, with roughly 98% occurring only once. The naive CD8 fraction comprised CD45RO-negative cells positively selected for CCR7 and excluded terminally differentiated effector memory CD45RA+ cells. Points on this clone: No antigen is known for it.

The V and J ends lost 5 bases and 3 bases respectively, with 3 bases between them. Germline-derived CDR1 and CDR2 are SGHNT and YYREEE (reference sequence). The CDR3 has 11 amino acids. Sequencing was performed on naive CD8+ T cells sorted from blood. This clonotype was sampled from a young man in good health. The chain links TRBV5-4 to TRBJ2-1, with D unresolved. The CDR3 coding sequence is TGTGCCAGCAGGGGCTACAATGAGCAGTTCTTC. Protein: CASRGYNEQFF.